Listed below are T cell receptor beta chains from one sample, sequenced in a study of blood T cell repertoires in COVID-19. The repertoire was sequenced with immunoSEQ multiplex PCR; TCRdb's copy has only in-frame clones and lacks some. The sample lists 150,000 to 200,000 clones, about nine tenths occurring once. Input material: peripheral blood. The receptors originated from a man over 45 with acute or convalescent COVID-19. Both conserved end residues are part of each CDR3. The D gene is left open where the match is weak. Size is stated for part of the rows, as once, few or many counts, or as a class when the clone is expanded.

abundance,len,d_gene,j_gene,v_gene,CDR3nt,CDR3aa
NA,14,TRBD2,TRBJ2-5,TRBV30,TGTGCCTGGAGTGGGCTAGCGGGGTGGGAGACCCAGTACTTC,CAWSGLAGWETQYF
NA,14,NA,TRBJ2-2,TRBV10-3,TGTGCCATCAGTGTTACCACTAACACCGGGGAGCTGTTTTTT,CAISVTTNTGELFF
NA,15,TRBD1,TRBJ1-5,TRBV2,TGTGCCAGCAAAAGGGGACAGGAGTATCACCAGCCCCAGCATTTT,CASKRGQEYHQPQHF
NA,16,TRBD2,TRBJ2-3,TRBV9,TGTGCCAGCAGCGTCAGAGCCGGGACTAGTAGAGATACGCAGTATTTT,CASSVRAGTSRDTQYF
NA,12,TRBD1,TRBJ1-1,TRBV6-5,TGTGCCAGCAGTTCACAGGGGGTCGGGGCTTTCTTT,CASSSQGVGAFF
NA,13,NA,TRBJ1-4,TRBV28,TGTGCCAGCAGTACCGGTGGGGGGGAAAAACTGTTTTTT,CASSTGGGEKLFF
NA,14,NA,TRBJ2-1,TRBV18,TGTGCCAGCTCACCAATGGTGGCCGGGGATGAGCAGTTCTTC,CASSPMVAGDEQFF
NA,14,NA,TRBJ2-7,TRBV5-6,TGTGCCAGCAGCTTGAGAGGGAATTCGTACGAGCAGTACTTC,CASSLRGNSYEQYF
NA,15,NA,TRBJ1-2,TRBV19,TGTGCCAGTACCCGCAAGGGAGGGTCTAACTATGGCTACACCTTC,CASTRKGGSNYGYTF
NA,17,NA,TRBJ2-5,TRBV29-1,TGCAGCGTTGAAGGGTCCTGGTGGGCTAAGGGAGGAGAGACCCAGTACTTC,CSVEGSWWAKGGETQYF
NA,14,NA,TRBJ1-1,TRBV4-3,TGCGCCAGCAGCCAAGGGAGGATGGGAACTGAAGCTTTCTTT,CASSQGRMGTEAFF
NA,11,NA,TRBJ2-7,TRBV20-1,TGCAGTGCTGCTCCCCCGGGGGAGCAGTACTTC,CSAAPPGEQYF
NA,16,NA,TRBJ2-3,TRBV5-1,TGCGCCAGCAGCTTGGGCGGGACCCTGCTCACAGATACGCAGTATTTT,CASSLGGTLLTDTQYF
NA,16,NA,TRBJ2-7,TRBV5-6,TGTGCCAGCAGCACGAGGACAGCTATAAGCTCCTACGAGCAGTACTTC,CASSTRTAISSYEQYF
NA,12,TRBD2,TRBJ2-5,TRBV2,TGTGCCAGCATTGGGGGGGGAGAGACCCAGTACTTC,CASIGGGETQYF
NA,16,NA,TRBJ2-1,TRBV15,TGTGCCACCAGCAGAGAGCTAGCCCTCTCCTACAATGAGCAGTTCTTC,CATSRELALSYNEQFF
NA,12,TRBD1,TRBJ2-1,TRBV7-9,TGTGCCAGCAGCTCCGGACAGGGCGAGCAGTTCTTC,CASSSGQGEQFF
NA,15,NA,TRBJ1-5,TRBV6-4,TGTGCCAGCAGCAACCGGACAGCATACAATCAGCCCCAGCATTTT,CASSNRTAYNQPQHF
NA,16,TRBD2,TRBJ2-3,TRBV7-2,TGTGCCAGCAGCTTAGCCCCGGGAGGGTTCACAGATACGCAGTATTTT,CASSLAPGGFTDTQYF
NA,16,TRBD1,TRBJ2-2,TRBV7-2,TGTGCCAGCAGCTTAGGCCTCCAGGGGGTAACCGGGGAGCTGTTTTTT,CASSLGLQGVTGELFF
NA,15,NA,TRBJ2-1,TRBV7-9,TGTGCCAGCAGCCCCGGGGCGGGAACCTACAATGAGCAGTTCTTC,CASSPGAGTYNEQFF
NA,17,TRBD1,TRBJ2-2,TRBV7-6,TGTGCCAGCAGCTTAGCAATAGAGACAGGGATCGGCGGGGAGCTGTTTTTT,CASSLAIETGIGGELFF
NA,15,TRBD1,TRBJ2-7,TRBV5-1,TGCGCCAGCAGCCCCCGGACAGGGTCGATAGGCGAGCAGTACTTC,CASSPRTGSIGEQYF
NA,13,TRBD2,TRBJ2-3,TRBV28,TGTGCCAGCAGTCCCAGCGGGAGAGGTACGCAGTATTTT,CASSPSGRGTQYF
NA,15,TRBD1,TRBJ1-1,TRBV27,TGTGCCAGCAGTTCCCACGGGACAGGGGTTACTGAAGCTTTCTTT,CASSSHGTGVTEAFF
once,15,NA,TRBJ1-4,TRBV7-2,TGTGCCAGCAGCTTAGGTTCTTCTACTGGTGAAAAACTGTTTTTT,CASSLGSSTGEKLFF
few,15,TRBD1,TRBJ2-7,TRBV6-1,TGTGCCAGCAGTGATCCGGGACAGGGGGCGCTGGGGCAGTACTTC,CASSDPGQGALGQYF